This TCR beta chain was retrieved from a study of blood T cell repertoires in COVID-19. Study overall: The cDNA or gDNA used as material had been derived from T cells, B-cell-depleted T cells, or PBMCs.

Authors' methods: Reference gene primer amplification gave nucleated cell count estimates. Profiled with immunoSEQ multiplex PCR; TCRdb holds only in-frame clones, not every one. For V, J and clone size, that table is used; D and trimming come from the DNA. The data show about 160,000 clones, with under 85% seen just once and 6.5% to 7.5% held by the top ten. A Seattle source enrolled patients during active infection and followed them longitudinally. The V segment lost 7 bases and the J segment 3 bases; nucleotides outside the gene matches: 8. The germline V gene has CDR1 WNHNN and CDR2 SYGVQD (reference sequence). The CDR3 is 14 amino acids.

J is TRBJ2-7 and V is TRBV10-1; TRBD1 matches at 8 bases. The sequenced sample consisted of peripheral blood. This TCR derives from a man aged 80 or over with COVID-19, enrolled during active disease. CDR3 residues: CASTAGTGYYEQYF. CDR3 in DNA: TGCGCCAGCACCGCCGGGACAGGATACTACGAGCAGTACTTC.